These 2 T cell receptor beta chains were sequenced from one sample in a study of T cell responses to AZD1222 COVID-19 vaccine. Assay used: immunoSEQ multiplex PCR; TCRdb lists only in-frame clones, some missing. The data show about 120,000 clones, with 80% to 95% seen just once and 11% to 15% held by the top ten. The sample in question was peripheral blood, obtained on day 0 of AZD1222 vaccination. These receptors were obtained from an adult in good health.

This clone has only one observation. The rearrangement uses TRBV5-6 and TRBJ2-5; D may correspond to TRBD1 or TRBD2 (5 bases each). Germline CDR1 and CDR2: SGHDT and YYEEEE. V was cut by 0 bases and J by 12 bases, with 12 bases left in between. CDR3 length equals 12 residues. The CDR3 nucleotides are TGTGCCAGCAGCTTGGAGAGGGGCCCTAAGTACTTC. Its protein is CASSLERGPKYF.

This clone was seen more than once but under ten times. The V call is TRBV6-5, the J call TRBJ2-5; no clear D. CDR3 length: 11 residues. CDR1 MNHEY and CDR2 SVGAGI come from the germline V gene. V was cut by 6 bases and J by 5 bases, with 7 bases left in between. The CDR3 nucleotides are TGTGCCAGCAGGTTAGGGGAGACCCAGTACTTC. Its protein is CASRLGETQYF.